One and the same sample provided the 21 T cell receptor beta chains below, sequenced in a study of tumor-infiltrating lymphocytes in primary liver carcinoma. The tissue used was unsorted bulk material of about 20-33 mg. RNA and DNA were co-extracted from it with the AllPrep DNA/RNA mini kit. Reverse transcription of roughly 0.45 ug total RNA with a constant-region primer produced TCR beta cDNA. Libraries covering TCR beta were generated through three nested multiplex PCR rounds (using a slightly modified ARM-PCR). The first two PCR rounds, approximately 10 cycles each, used TRBV1-TRBV30 forward primers and a C-beta reverse primer. Each CDR3 protein gets one entry after TCRdb re-called the multiplex PCR reads with MiXCR. The sample records about 110,000 distinct CDR3 sequences, roughly three fifths being singletons. Sample: liver tumor tissue from sampling region 1. Subset defined: tumor region T1, superior pole. These receptors were taken from a woman aged 60 to 75 with primary liver carcinoma and hepatitis B virus infection.

This clonotype was recorded once. The rearrangement uses TRBV5-1 and TRBJ2-7; unclear D gene. Between the trimmed V and J ends, which lost 1 base and 2 bases, there was a span of 10 bases. The CDR3 consists of 14 residues. Germline V gene lookup returns CDR1 SGHRS and CDR2 YFSETQ. The CDR3 spells CASSLYSWAYEQYF. CDR3 nucleotide sequence: TGCGCCAGCAGCTTGTATTCGTGGGCCTACGAGCAGTACTTC. Full variable domain (rest looked up from reference TRBV5-1 and TRBJ2-7): KAGVTQTPRYLIKTRGQQVTLSCSPISGHRSVSWYQQTPGQGLQFLFEYFSETQRNKGNFPGRFSGRQFSNSRSEMNVSTLELGDSALYLCASSLYSWAYEQYFGPGTRLTVT.

Comment on this clonotype: Germline and junction disagree at one end, which may indicate a read error. The chain is built from TRBV12-3 or TRBV12-4 and TRBJ2-5; 8 nucleotides align to TRBD2. The CDR3 length is 14 residues. The CDR3 DNA sequence: TGTGCTAGCAGTCCGATAGCGGGAAGCGAGACCCAGTACTTC. Translation gives CASSPIAGSETQYF.

The chain joins TRBV28 to TRBJ1-6, with D possibly matching TRBD1 (5 bases). Trimming took off 1 base at V and 7 bases at J, with 11 bases between the two ends. The CDR3 covers 15 residues. The V gene's germline CDR1 is MDHEN and CDR2 SYDVKM. The CDR3, as DNA: TGTGCCAGCAGTTTATCCAGAGCAGGGAATTCACCCCTCCACTTT. Amino acid sequence: CASSLSRAGNSPLHF.

As for this clonotype: This may be a read error, as it is one base from a much larger clone. The chain employs TRBV6-2 or TRBV6-3 and TRBJ2-7; TRBD1 aligns across 7 bases. This CDR3 spans 14 amino acids. In germline, CDR1 is MNHEY, CDR2 SVGEGT. The DNA of the CDR3 is TGTACCAGCAGTAGCCCGGACAGGTACTACGAGCAGTACTTC. Translation gives CTSSSPDRYYEQYF.

As to this clonotype: No conserved phenylalanine or tryptophan is present at the end of the CDR3, so a read error is the likely explanation. The chain couples TRBV4-2 to TRBJ2-1, with TRBD2 matching 9 bases. CDR1 is LGHNA and CDR2 is YNFKEQ in the germline V gene. The CDR3 is made up of 16 amino acids. V shed 5 bases, J shed 7 bases, and the junction held 12 bases outside the gene matches. The CDR3 DNA is TGTGCCAGCAGCACGAGGGAAAGCGGGAGGAATAATGAGCAGTTCTAC. This encodes CASSTRESGRNNEQFY.

With regard to this clonotype: This clone may be a read error of a much larger clone one base away. The chain joins TRBV7-8 to TRBJ2-7; TRBD1 aligns across 10 bases. Germline lookup yields CDR1 SGHVS and CDR2 FQNEAQ. The CDR3 sequence is 14 residues long. V dropped 4 bases and J dropped 7; count of bases not matched to a gene: 7. DNA for the CDR3: TGTGCCAGCAGCTCGCGACAGGGGGCGAAGGAGCAGTACTTC. Translating gives CASSSRQGAKEQYF.

This clonotype was seen ten or more times. The V and J genes are TRBV11-2 and TRBJ2-7; a possible D gene is TRBD1 (6 bases). Germline values: CDR1 SGHAT, CDR2 FQNNGV. Trimming stripped 5 bases from V and 0 bases from J, with 14 bases between. This CDR3 comprises 15 residues. Here the CDR3 DNA reads TGTGCCAGCAGCCCCCAGGTGGGACACTCCTACGAGCAGTACTTC. This translates into CASSPQVGHSYEQYF.

This clonotype is judged medium-sized. The chain joins TRBV29-1 to TRBJ2-5, with 7 nucleotides matching TRBD1. The junction had 9 bases not matched to a gene; V was cut back by 1 base and J by 4 bases. The germline V gene encodes CDR1 SQVTM and CDR2 ANQGSEA. This CDR3 has 15 residues. CDR3 DNA: TGCAGCGTTGAAGGTTCCACAGGGGAAGGAGAGACCCAGTACTTC. Translation: CSVEGSTGEGETQYF.

In regard to this clonotype: Since a much larger clone is just one base distant, this may be a read error. Since no conserved phenylalanine or tryptophan closes the CDR3, a read error is the likely cause. The V call is TRBV6-6, the J call TRBJ2-3; D is possibly TRBD1 (6 bases). This CDR3 contains 13 residues. Per germline, CDR1 MNHNY and CDR2 SVGAGI (reference sequence). Between the trimmed V and J ends, which lost 8 bases and 0 bases, there was a span of 9 bases. The CDR3 DNA reads as TGTGCCAGCGTTCAGGGGAGCACAGATACGCAGTATTTA. Protein sequence: CASVQGSTDTQYL.

The chain joins TRBV5-1 to TRBJ2-3, with TRBD1 identical over 8 bases. This CDR3 is built from 16 residues. The V segment lost 4 bases and the J segment 2 bases; nucleotides outside the gene matches: 9. Germline V gene sequence: CDR1 SGHRS, CDR2 YFSETQ. The CDR3 region has the DNA TGCGCCAGCAGCCCCCCGACAGGGGATTTCACAGATACGCAGTATTTT. Encoded protein: CASSPPTGDFTDTQYF.

The chain uses TRBV11-2 and TRBJ2-7, with 9 bases identical to TRBD2. In germline, CDR1 is SGHAT, CDR2 FQNNGV. The CDR3 loop spans 16 amino acids. V shed 4 bases, J shed 9 bases, and the junction held 16 bases outside the gene matches. Here the CDR3 DNA reads TGTGCCAGCAGCTACGGCGGGAGGGCCTCGGGAACCGTGCAGTACTTC. Translating gives CASSYGGRASGTVQYF.

Of note for this clonotype: This could be a read error, since a much larger clone is one nucleotide away. The chain recombines TRBV4-2 with TRBJ2-7; 9 nucleotides agree with TRBD1. There are 14 residues in the CDR3. CDR1 LGHNA and CDR2 YNFKEQ come from the germline V gene. The CDR3 DNA sequence: TGTACCAGCAGCCAAGGGACAGGGATCTACGAGCAGTACTTC. It is translated as CTSSQGTGIYEQYF.

The table lists this clonotype with many counts. The CDR3, as DNA: TGCAGCGTTGCCCCGACAGGGAACGAAAAACTGTTTTTT. The encoded protein is CSVAPTGNEKLFF. The chain has TRBV29-1 and TRBJ1-4; 7 nucleotides agree with TRBD1. Germline lookup yields CDR1 SQVTM and CDR2 ANQGSEA. The CDR3 runs 13 residues. V gave up 4 bases and J gave up 8 bases; unmatched junction bases: 7.

Worth noting for this clonotype: A read error is possible here, since a much larger clone lies one base away. The chain combines TRBV6-5 with TRBJ1-2; 7 nucleotides match TRBD1. CDR3 length: 12 residues. Germline CDR1 reads MNHEY; CDR2 reads SVGAGI. The CDR3 DNA reads as TGTGCCAGCAGCTTCAGGGGGAATGGCTACATCTTC. Protein product: CASSFRGNGYIF.

Details on this clonotype: A much larger clonotype is one base distant, so this may be a read error. The V call is TRBV6-5, the J call TRBJ1-2; D possibly corresponds to TRBD1 (6 bases). Looked up from germline, CDR1 is MNHEY and CDR2 is SVGAGI. This CDR3 contains 15 residues. Trimming stripped 2 bases from V and 4 bases from J, with 14 bases between. CDR3 DNA: TGTGCCAGCAGTTACGGGAGAGGGGGGAGCTATGGCTACACCTTC. Translation gives CASSYGRGGSYGYTF.

As for this clonotype: Just one base apart from a much larger clone, this may be a read error. V usage is TRBV14 and J usage is TRBJ2-7; 10 bases are a match to TRBD1. The CDR3 is made up of 14 amino acids. V dropped 4 bases and J dropped 8; count of bases not matched to a gene: 8. In germline, CDR1 is SGHDN, CDR2 FVKESK. CDR3 bases: TGTGCCAGCAGCCTGGCCGGGACAGGGGAGAAGCAGTACTTC. This sequence encodes CASSLAGTGEKQYF.

There are many counts of this clonotype. The chain recombines TRBV7-9 with TRBJ2-1, with 13 bases identical to TRBD2. The CDR3 totals 16 residues. Trimming removed 5 bases from V and 7 bases from J; junction bases left unmatched: 8. Looked up from germline, CDR1 is SEHNR and CDR2 is FQNEAQ (reference sequence). CDR3 coding DNA: TGTGCCAGCAGCCCCGGGACTAGCGGGATTACGAATGAGCAGTTCTTC. Amino acid sequence: CASSPGTSGITNEQFF.

As regards this clonotype: Just one base apart from a much larger clone, this may be a read error. The J gene is TRBJ1-1, the V gene TRBV6-5; no clear D gene. Looked up from germline, CDR1 is MNHEY and CDR2 is SVGAGI. The CDR3 consists of 12 residues. CDR3 nucleotides: TGTGCCAGCACTAACACGAAGAACGACGCTGTCTTT. It specifies CASTNTKNDAVF.

This clonotype came up a few times. The V call is TRBV2, the J call TRBJ2-1; 14 bases are shared with TRBD2. The CDR3 is made up of 18 amino acids. Germline V gene data show CDR1 as SNHLY and CDR2 as FYNNEI. With 4 bases clipped from V and 7 bases from J, the junction kept 12 bases outside the gene matches. The CDR3 is CASSAYEGLAGVKNEQFF. The CDR3 DNA is TGTGCCAGCAGTGCTTATGAGGGACTAGCGGGAGTTAAGAATGAGCAGTTCTTC. Full variable domain (rest looked up from reference TRBV2 and TRBJ2-1): EPEVTQTPSHQVTQMGQEVILRCVPISNHLYFYWYRQILGQKVEFLVSFYNNEISEKSEIFDDQFSVERPDGSNFTLKIRSTKLEDSAMYFCASSAYEGLAGVKNEQFFGPGTRLTVL.

This clonotype came up a few times. The rearrangement links TRBV12-3 or TRBV12-4 to TRBJ1-5, with 8 bases aligning to TRBD1. This CDR3 contains 17 residues. The ends lost 4 bases at V and 4 bases at J; junction bases unmatched: 12. DNA for the CDR3: TGTGCCAGCAGTTCTAGTCGAAGGACAGGGAGAAATCAGCCCCAGCATTTT. Translating gives CASSSSRRTGRNQPQHF.

As to this clonotype: One base away lies a much larger clone, so this may be a sequencing read error. The rearrangement uses TRBV6-1 and TRBJ2-7; 7 nucleotides agree with TRBD1. This CDR3 contains 13 residues. V trimming: 8 bases; J trimming: 3 bases; junction bases outside the gene matches: 7. CDR1 is MNHNS, CDR2 SASEGT, per germline. The chain's CDR3 is CASRTDRNYEQYF. CDR3 bases: TGTGCCAGCCGCACGGACAGGAACTACGAGCAGTACTTC.